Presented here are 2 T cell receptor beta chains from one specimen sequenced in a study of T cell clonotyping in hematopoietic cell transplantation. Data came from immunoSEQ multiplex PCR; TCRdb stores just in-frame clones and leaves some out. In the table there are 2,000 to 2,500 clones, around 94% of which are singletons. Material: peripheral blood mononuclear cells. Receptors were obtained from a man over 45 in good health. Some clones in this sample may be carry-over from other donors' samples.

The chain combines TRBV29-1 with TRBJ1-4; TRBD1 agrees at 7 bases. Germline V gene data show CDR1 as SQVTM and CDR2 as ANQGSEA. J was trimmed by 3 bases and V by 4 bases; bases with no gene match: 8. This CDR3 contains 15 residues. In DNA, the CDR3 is TGCAGCGTTGCCGAAACAGGGGCTGCTAATGAAAAACTGTTTTTT. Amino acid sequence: CSVAETGAANEKLFF.

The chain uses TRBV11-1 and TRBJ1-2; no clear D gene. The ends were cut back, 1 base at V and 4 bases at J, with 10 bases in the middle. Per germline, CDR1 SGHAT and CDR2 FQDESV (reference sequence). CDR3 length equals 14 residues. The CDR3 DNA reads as TGTGCCAGCAGCTTAGGGGAAGGAATCTATGGCTACACCTTC. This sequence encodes CASSLGEGIYGYTF.